The rows below give T cell receptor beta chains drawn from one sample of a study of Graves' ophthalmopathy and Graves' hyperthyroidism. TCRdb passed the multiplex PCR reads through MiXCR, listing each CDR3 protein once. The table records 650,000 to 900,000 distinct CDR3 sequences, roughly two fifths of them present only once. Sequencing was carried out using peripheral blood. Receptor source: an adult man with Graves' ophthalmopathy. Each CDR3 is given without its conserved first and last residue. Size is omitted from some rows. Given values are once, few, many or a class for expanded clones.

12,TRBJ1-2,few,TRBV4-3,ASSHGQGSYGYT
12,TRBJ1-2,few,TRBV19,ASSSGGQWDGYT
13,TRBJ2-5,many,TRBV6-5,ASSPYRGREETQY
13,TRBJ1-2,few,TRBV2,ASAGKFTVVVGYT
10,TRBJ1-6,many,TRBV7-9,ASTRSGSPLH
12,TRBJ2-7,-,TRBV7-9,ASSPPGTDYEQY
13,TRBJ1-2,-,TRBV20-1,SARDLGRDHYGYT
13,TRBJ2-5,few,TRBV9,ASSPRTSGAETQY
10,TRBJ2-5,-,TRBV20-1,SARAQQETQY
13,TRBJ2-5,-,TRBV4-3,ASSQETAYQETQY
13,TRBJ1-6,few,TRBV6-5,ASRGRTGEGSPLH
12,TRBJ1-4,-,TRBV2,ASSTGRGEEKLF
11,TRBJ1-1,many,TRBV7-8,AIAQDRGTEAF
13,TRBJ2-2,-,TRBV12-3/TRBV12-4,ASSRRTSGTGELF
11,TRBJ1-5,many,TRBV6-5,ASSYTFGQPQH
13,TRBJ2-5,few,TRBV20-1,SARPGTAVQETQY
13,TRBJ2-2,-,TRBV5-4,ASRRDRGSTGELF
14,TRBJ2-7,-,TRBV7-2,ASSSPTTGYSYEQY
12,TRBJ1-2,many,TRBV25-1,ASSEWGQGNGYT
12,TRBJ2-5,many,TRBV10-1,ASSEGGYQETQY
11,TRBJ1-2,-,TRBV7-9,ASSLEWQGGYT
12,TRBJ1-5,-,TRBV24-1,ASPGTGIDQPQH
12,TRBJ1-5,-,TRBV7-9,AWSVGQRNQPQH
15,TRBJ2-6,few,TRBV7-6,ASSPATGPSGANVLT
13,TRBJ1-6,once,TRBV9,ASSNDRAGNSPLH
16,TRBJ2-2,few,TRBV7-2,ASSQNLPGTGSTGELF
10,TRBJ2-7,many,TRBV12-3/TRBV12-4,ASSFSLYEQY
11,TRBJ1-2,-,TRBV20-1,SARLQRPHGYT
12,TRBJ2-5,-,TRBV10-3,ASSFQGRGETQY
12,TRBJ2-7,-,TRBV9,ASSVTGTGDEQY
13,TRBJ1-5,-,TRBV9,ASSQERGHNQPQH
14,TRBJ2-5,many,TRBV24-1,ATSDFNPGEGETQY
13,TRBJ1-5,-,TRBV5-5,ASSPSCGGIQPQH
13,TRBJ1-5,-,TRBV24-1,ANSYGGTGNQPQH
13,TRBJ1-1,-,TRBV7-9,ASSLAHQLNTEAF
12,TRBJ1-1,-,TRBV12-3/TRBV12-4,ASSFQGGRSEAF
14,TRBJ1-3,-,TRBV12-3/TRBV12-4,ASSSIIGTGRGTIY